The text below deals with one T cell receptor (beta chain). Its antigen is unknown. Sequenced by immunoSEQ multiplex PCR; TCRdb stores in-frame clones only, minus some. The table has under 140,000 clones, about 94% seen once; the top ten hold around 0.49%. This sample is part of a study of graft-versus-host responses after intestinal transplantation. Study findings and constraints: Analysis identified GvH clones in recipient marrow, with some appearing first in ileum or blood. Subjects displaying graft-donor T cell macrochimerism possessed elevated graft-versus-host to host-versus-graft clonal ratios inside allografts.

This TCR derives from a human donor who received an intestinal transplant. The sample was unstimulated CD8+ T cells sorted from spleen or lymph node cells, taken before intestinal transplant.

The DNA for the CDR3 is TGTGCCTGGAGTGTCGAAGGTAGCGGGAGGTTATATACGCAGTATTTT. It specifies CAWSVEGSGRLYTQYF. The rearrangement joins TRBV30 to TRBJ2-3; TRBD2 matches 10 bases. The CDR3 has 16 amino acids. Trimming cost V 0 bases and J 7 bases; bases outside gene matches: 10. The germline V gene has CDR1 GTSNPN and CDR2 SVGIG (reference sequence). The full variable domain, in which reference TRBV30 and TRBJ2-3 provide the parts outside the CDR3, is SQTIHQWPATLVQPVGSPLSLECTVEGTSNPNLYWYRQAAGRGLQLLFYSVGIGQISSEVPQNLSASRPQDRQFILSSKKLLLSDSGFYLCAWSVEGSGRLYTQYFGPGTRLTVL.